This TCR beta chain appears in the sequencing data of a study of cytomegalovirus exposure and HLA in healthy donors. The PCR was carried out with 60 Vbeta primers and 13 Jbeta primers. Sequencing was performed with immunoSEQ multiplex PCR; in TCRdb, only in-frame clones are kept and a portion is missing. The sample carries over 200,000 clones, over 80% recorded once. Concerning this clone: What it binds is not known.

Whole-study results and caveats: A few of the chains that were CMV-associated were confirmed in vitro to be specific for CMV antigens. Using a false discovery rate of 0.05, a later analysis showed that 16,951 TCR beta sequences were associated with HLA alleles.

The J segment lost 1 base and the V segment lost 0 bases, leaving 2 bases of the junction unmatched. Germline values: CDR1 WSHSY, CDR2 SAAADI. The CDR3 is 15 residues long. The sequence came from a woman aged 40-49 years in good health and CMV-seropositive. What was sequenced was PBMCs. The rearrangement links TRBV10-2 to TRBJ2-7, with TRBD2 matching over 8 bases. CDR3 residues: CASSESGGGSYEQYF. The DNA for the CDR3 is TGCGCCAGCAGTGAGTCGGGCGGGGGGTCCTACGAGCAGTACTTC.